Reported below is one TCR beta chain. The data belong to a study of blood T cell repertoires in COVID-19. This table comes from immunoSEQ multiplex PCR, and its TCRdb copy is limited to in-frame clones, with some not included. The sample contains 100,000 or so clones, around four fifths of which appear only once. V lost 7 bases and J lost 3; bases outside the gene matches: 8. CDR3 size: 13 residues. In germline, CDR1 is SQVTM, CDR2 ANQGSEA. Sequences were obtained from peripheral blood. V and J are TRBV29-1 and TRBJ1-1; 7 bases are shared with TRBD1. The receptor comes from a woman aged 70-85 years with acute or convalescent COVID-19. The CDR3 spells CSGIRDSYTEAFF. The CDR3 nucleotides are TGCAGCGGAATCCGGGACAGCTACACTGAAGCTTTCTTT.